These 9 T cell receptor beta chains share one sample of origin, sequenced in a study of T cell repertoires in cytomegalovirus infection. TCRdb called the reads again in MiXCR, with one record for every CDR3 protein. In the table there are 740,000 or so distinct CDR3 sequences, 35% to 45% of which are singletons. Input material: PBMCs. These receptors originate from a human donor in good health (CMV status not recorded). Some clones in this sample may be carry-over from other donors' samples.

The chain combines TRBV6-6 with TRBJ2-7; D is ambiguous. There are 17 residues in the CDR3. The germline V gene has CDR1 MNHNY and CDR2 SVGAGI (reference sequence). V was clipped by 0 bases and J by 4 bases, with 19 bases between them. The CDR3 sequence: CASSYSNRINHVYEQYF. The CDR3 DNA reads TGTGCCAGCAGTTACTCGAATCGTATCAACCATGTATACGAGCAGTACTTC.

The chain has TRBV5-4 and TRBJ1-2; no clear D gene. Germline V CDR1 and CDR2: SGHNT, YYREEE (reference sequence). CDR3 size: 13 residues. V lost 4 bases to trimming and J lost 0 bases, with 7 bases between them. CDR3 DNA sequence: TGTGCCAGCAGCCTTACTTCTAACTATGGCTACACCTTC. Residues: CASSLTSNYGYTF.

The CDR3 loop is CASSPRDRGTNTEAFF. The CDR3 DNA follows: TGTGCCAGCAGCCCCCGGGACAGGGGAACGAACACTGAAGCTTTCTTT. This chain links TRBV3-1 with TRBJ1-1, with 10 bases aligning to TRBD1. CDR3 length: 16 amino acids. Trimming took 4 bases from V and 1 from J; bases not matched to a gene: 6. Germline CDR1 is LGHDT and CDR2 is YNNKEL (reference sequence).

The rearrangement joins TRBV6-1 to TRBJ1-2, with D hard to call. There are 14 residues in the CDR3. V lost 0 bases to trimming and J lost 7 bases, with 12 bases between them. Per the germline V gene, CDR1 is MNHNS and CDR2 is SASEGT. The CDR3 spells CASSEAVSFSGYTF. CDR3 bases: TGTGCCAGCAGTGAAGCGGTCAGTTTCTCTGGCTACACCTTC.

This chain connects TRBV28 to TRBJ2-3; D unresolved. From germline, CDR1 is MDHEN and CDR2 SYDVKM. V lost 7 bases and J 4 bases, leaving 18 bases between the germline ends. The CDR3 is made up of 15 amino acids. CDR3 loop: CASNHRALYADTQYF. The CDR3 nucleotides are TGTGCCAGCAACCACAGAGCCCTTTACGCAGATACGCAGTATTTT.

The genes are TRBV19 and TRBJ2-7; D perhaps matches TRBD2 (6 bases). From germline, CDR1 is LNHDA and CDR2 SQIVND (reference sequence). The CDR3 runs 15 residues. Trimming took 7 bases from V and 5 from J, leaving 21 bases between them. The CDR3 sequence: CASTLGGRGSHEQYF. CDR3 coding DNA: TGTGCCAGTACCTTGGGGGGTCGGGGTTCCCACGAGCAGTACTTC.

In its sample, this clonotype was seen a few times. The chain combines TRBV7-2 with TRBJ1-6, with D tentatively TRBD1 (5 bases). The germline V and J ends were trimmed by 8 bases and 9 bases, with 23 bases remaining between them. Germline V gene data show CDR1 as SGHTA and CDR2 as FQGNSA. The CDR3 covers 16 residues. CDR3 protein: CASSLRGSGRGSPLHF. The CDR3 DNA is TGTGCCAGCTCCCTACGGGGGAGTGGGAGGGGTTCACCCCTCCACTTT.

The chain links TRBV19 to TRBJ2-7; tentative D call: TRBD1 (5 bases). The germline V and J ends were trimmed by 3 bases and 2 bases, with 8 bases remaining between them. The CDR3 totals 13 residues. Germline CDR1 LNHDA, CDR2 SQIVND (reference sequence). The CDR3 coding sequence is TGTGCCAGTAGTATCACAGGCCCCTACGAGCAGTACTTC. Translation gives CASSITGPYEQYF.

The chain employs TRBV20-1 and TRBJ2-7; 7 positions match TRBD2. The junction had 13 bases not matched to a gene; V was cut back by 2 bases and J by 3 bases. This CDR3 region has 16 residues. The germline V gene has CDR1 DFQATT and CDR2 SNEGSKA (reference sequence). CDR3 sequence (DNA): TGCAGTGCTAGACCGCCTTTTCGGGGGGAAGACTACGAGCAGTACTTC. It specifies CSARPPFRGEDYEQYF.